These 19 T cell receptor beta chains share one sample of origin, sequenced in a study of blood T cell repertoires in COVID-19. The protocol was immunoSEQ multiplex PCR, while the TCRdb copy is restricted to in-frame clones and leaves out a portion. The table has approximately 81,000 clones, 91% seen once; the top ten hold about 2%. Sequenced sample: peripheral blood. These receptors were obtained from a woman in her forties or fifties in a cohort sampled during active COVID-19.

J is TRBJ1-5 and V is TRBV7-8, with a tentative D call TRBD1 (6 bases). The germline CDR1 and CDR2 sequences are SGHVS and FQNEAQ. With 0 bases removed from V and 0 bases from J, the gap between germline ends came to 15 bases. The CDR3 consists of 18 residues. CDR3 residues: CASSLAAWGQVSNQPQHF. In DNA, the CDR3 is TGTGCCAGCAGCTTAGCGGCCTGGGGGCAGGTTAGCAATCAGCCCCAGCATTTT.

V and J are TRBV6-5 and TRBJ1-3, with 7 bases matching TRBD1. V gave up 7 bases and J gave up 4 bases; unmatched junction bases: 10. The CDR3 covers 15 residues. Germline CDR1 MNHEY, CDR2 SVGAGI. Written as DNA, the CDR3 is TGTGCCAGCACCAGGTCCCTGGACAGGGGAAACACCATATATTTT. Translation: CASTRSLDRGNTIYF.

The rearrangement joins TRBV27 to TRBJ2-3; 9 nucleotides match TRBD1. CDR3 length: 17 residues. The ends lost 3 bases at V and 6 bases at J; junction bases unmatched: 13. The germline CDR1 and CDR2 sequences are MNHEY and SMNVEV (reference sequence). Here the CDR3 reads CASSLLGDRGFGDTQYF. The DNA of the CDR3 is TGTGCCAGCAGTTTGCTGGGCGACAGGGGGTTCGGGGATACGCAGTATTTT.

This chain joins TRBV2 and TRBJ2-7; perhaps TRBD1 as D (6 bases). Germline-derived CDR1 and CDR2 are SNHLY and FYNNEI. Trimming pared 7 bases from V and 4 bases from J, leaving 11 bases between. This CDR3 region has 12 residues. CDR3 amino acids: CASTQGTYEQYF. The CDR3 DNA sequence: TGTGCCAGCACACAGGGAACTTACGAGCAGTACTTC.

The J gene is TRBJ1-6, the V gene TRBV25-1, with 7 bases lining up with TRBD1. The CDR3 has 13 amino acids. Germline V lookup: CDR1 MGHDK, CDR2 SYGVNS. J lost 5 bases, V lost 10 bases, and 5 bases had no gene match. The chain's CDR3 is CATTGTDNSPLHF. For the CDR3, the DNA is TGTGCCACGACCGGGACAGATAATTCACCCCTCCACTTT.

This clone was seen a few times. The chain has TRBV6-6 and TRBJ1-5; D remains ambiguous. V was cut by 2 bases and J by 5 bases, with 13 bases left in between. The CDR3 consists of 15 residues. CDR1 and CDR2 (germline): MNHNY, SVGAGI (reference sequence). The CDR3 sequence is CASSYPEGKDQPQHF. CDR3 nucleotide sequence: TGTGCCAGCAGTTACCCGGAGGGCAAAGATCAGCCCCAGCATTTT.

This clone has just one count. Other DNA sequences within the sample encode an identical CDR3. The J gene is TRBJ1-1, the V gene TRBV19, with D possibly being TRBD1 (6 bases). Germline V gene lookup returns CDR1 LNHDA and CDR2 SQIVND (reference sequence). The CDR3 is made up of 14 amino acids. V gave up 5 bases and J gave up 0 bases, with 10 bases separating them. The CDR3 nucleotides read TGTGCCAGTAGTGGACAGCTTATGAACACTGAAGCTTTCTTT. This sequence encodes CASSGQLMNTEAFF.

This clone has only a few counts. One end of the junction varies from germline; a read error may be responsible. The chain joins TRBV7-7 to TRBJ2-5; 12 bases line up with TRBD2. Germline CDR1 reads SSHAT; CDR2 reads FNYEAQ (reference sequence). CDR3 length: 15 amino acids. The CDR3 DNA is TGTGCTAGCAGCCGGACTAGCGGGAACGGGGAGACCCAGTACTTC. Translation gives CASSRTSGNGETQYF.

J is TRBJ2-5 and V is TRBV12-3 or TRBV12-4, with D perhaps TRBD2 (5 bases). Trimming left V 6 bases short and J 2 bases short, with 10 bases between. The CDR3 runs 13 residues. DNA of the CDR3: TGTGCCAGCAGCTTTGGAGGTCAAGAGACCCAGTACTTC. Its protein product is CASSFGGQETQYF.

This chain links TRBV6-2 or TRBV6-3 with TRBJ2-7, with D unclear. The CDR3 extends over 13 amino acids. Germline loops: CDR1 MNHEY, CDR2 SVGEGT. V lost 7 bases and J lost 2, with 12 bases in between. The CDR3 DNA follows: TGTGCCAGCACCCCCGGGTCCACCTACGAGCAGTACTTC. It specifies CASTPGSTYEQYF.

The DNA for the CDR3 is TGTGCCAGCAGCCATAGTTGGACTAGCCGCCCCGGGAGCCAGTACTTC. It yields the protein CASSHSWTSRPGSQYF. The J gene is TRBJ2-5, the V gene TRBV3-1 (or the pseudogene TRBV3-2); 8 bases line up with TRBD2. Looked up from germline, CDR1 is LGHDT and CDR2 is YNNKEL (reference sequence). With 3 bases clipped from V and 10 bases from J, the junction kept 16 bases outside the gene matches. The CDR3 is made up of 16 amino acids.

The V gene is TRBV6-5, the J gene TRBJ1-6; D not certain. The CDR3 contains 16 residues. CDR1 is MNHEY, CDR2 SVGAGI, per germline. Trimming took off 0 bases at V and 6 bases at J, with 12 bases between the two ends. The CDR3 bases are TGTGCCAGCAGTTACTCGAGGAATCCGAGTAATTCACCCCTCCACTTT. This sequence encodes CASSYSRNPSNSPLHF.

CDR3 protein: CASSSTTNTGELFF. The CDR3 DNA sequence: TGCGCCAGCAGCTCCACAACGAACACCGGGGAGCTGTTTTTT. The J gene is TRBJ2-2, the V gene TRBV5-1; unclear D gene. Trimming left V 3 bases short and J 0 bases short, with 6 bases between. CDR3 size: 14 residues. The germline gives CDR1 SGHRS, CDR2 YFSETQ. Variable domain in full (rest from reference TRBV5-1 and TRBJ2-2): KAGVTQTPRYLIKTRGQQVTLSCSPISGHRSVSWYQQTPGQGLQFLFEYFSETQRNKGNFPGRFSGRQFSNSRSEMNVSTLELGDSALYLCASSSTTNTGELFFGEGSRLTVL.

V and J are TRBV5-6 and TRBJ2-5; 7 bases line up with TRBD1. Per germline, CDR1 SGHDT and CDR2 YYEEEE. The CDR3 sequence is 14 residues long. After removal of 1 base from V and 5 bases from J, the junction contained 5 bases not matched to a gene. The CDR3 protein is CASSLQGVDETQYF. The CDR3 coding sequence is TGTGCCAGCAGCTTGCAGGGGGTAGACGAGACCCAGTACTTC.

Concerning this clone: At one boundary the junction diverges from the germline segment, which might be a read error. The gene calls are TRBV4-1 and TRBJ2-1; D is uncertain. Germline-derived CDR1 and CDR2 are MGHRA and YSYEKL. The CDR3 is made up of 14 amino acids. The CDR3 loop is CASSQGSSYYEQFF. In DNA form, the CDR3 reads TGCGCCAGCAGCCAAGGTAGCTCCTACTATGAGCAGTTCTTC.

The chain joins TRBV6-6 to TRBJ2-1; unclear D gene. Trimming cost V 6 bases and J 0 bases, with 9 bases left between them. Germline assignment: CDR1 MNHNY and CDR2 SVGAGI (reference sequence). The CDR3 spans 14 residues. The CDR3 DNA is TGTGCCAGCAGAGTACCTAGCTCCTACAATGAGCAGTTCTTC. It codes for CASRVPSSYNEQFF.

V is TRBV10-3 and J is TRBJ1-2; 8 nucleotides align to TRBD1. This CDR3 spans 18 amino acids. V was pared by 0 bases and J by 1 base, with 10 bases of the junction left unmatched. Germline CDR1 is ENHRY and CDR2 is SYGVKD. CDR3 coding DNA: TGTGCCATCAGTGAGTCTAAGCTCAGGGGGCGGTTTAACTATGGCTACACCTTC. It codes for CAISESKLRGRFNYGYTF.

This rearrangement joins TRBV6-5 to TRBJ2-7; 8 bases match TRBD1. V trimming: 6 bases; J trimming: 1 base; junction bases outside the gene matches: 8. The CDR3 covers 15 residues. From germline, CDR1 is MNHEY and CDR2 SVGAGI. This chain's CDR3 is CASRRDRGASYEQYF. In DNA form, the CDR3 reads TGTGCCAGCAGAAGAGACAGGGGCGCATCCTACGAGCAGTACTTC.

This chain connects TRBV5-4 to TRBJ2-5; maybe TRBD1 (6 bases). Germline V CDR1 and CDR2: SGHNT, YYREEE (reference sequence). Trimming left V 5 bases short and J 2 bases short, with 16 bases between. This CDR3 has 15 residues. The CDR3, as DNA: TGTGCCAGCAGAGGAGGACAGAACTTACAAGAGACCCAGTACTTC. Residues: CASRGGQNLQETQYF.